Detailed here is one T cell receptor beta chain. Antigen: not known. The CDR3 spans 13 residues. Germline CDR1 and CDR2: MNHEY and SMNVEV (reference sequence). V shed 4 bases and J shed 10 bases, with 16 bases lying between them. No progression to ophthalmopathy during 18 months of follow-up defined stable disease. Diagnostic decisions used clinical symptoms, serum thyroxine and TRAb, thyroid ultrasound and orbital computed tomography. This sample was taken from a study of T cells in Graves' hyperthyroidism and ophthalmopathy. The study, taken as a whole, reports: Most thyroid clonotypes that were expanded above 0.001 also turned up in blood.

RNA transcripts provided the source from which TCR beta CDR3 regions were amplified. HTBI primers drove first-round RT-PCR of the TCR CDR3. Using its own MiXCR run on the multiplex PCR reads, TCRdb lists one record per CDR3 protein. The sample lists 750,000 to 950,000 distinct CDR3 sequences; about two fifths were seen once. The source material was blood. The TCR comes from a man younger than 30 with Graves' hyperthyroidism. The chain employs TRBV27 and TRBJ1-1, with D tentatively TRBD1 (5 bases). CDR3 nucleotides: TGTGCCAGCAGTTCACAGGACCCTCGGGTAGCTTTCTTT. This codes for CASSSQDPRVAFF.